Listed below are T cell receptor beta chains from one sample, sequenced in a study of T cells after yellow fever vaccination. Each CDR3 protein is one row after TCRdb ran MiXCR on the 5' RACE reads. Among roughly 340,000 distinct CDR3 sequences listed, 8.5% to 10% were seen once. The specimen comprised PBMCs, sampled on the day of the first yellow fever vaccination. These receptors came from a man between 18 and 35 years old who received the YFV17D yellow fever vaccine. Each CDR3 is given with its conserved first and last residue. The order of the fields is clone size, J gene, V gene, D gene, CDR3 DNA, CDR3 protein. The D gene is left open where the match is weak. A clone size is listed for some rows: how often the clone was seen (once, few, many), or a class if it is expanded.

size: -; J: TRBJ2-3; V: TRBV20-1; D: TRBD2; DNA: TGCAGTGCACGACTAGCGGGGGGACCAGATACGCAGTATTTT; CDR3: CSARLAGGPDTQYF
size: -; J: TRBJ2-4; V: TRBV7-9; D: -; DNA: TGTGCCAGCAGCTGGACGGGAAGTGGCATTCAGTACTTC; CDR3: CASSWTGSGIQYF
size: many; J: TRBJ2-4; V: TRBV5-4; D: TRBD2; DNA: TGTGCCAGCAGCCGGGGGGGCCCGGCCAAAAACATTCAGTACTTC; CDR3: CASSRGGPAKNIQYF
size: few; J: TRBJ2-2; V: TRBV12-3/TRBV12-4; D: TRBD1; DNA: TGTGCCAGCAATCGGGACAGGGATTTTCGGGAGCTGTTTTTT; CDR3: CASNRDRDFRELFF
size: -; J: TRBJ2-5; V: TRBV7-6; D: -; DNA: TGTGCCAGCAGCTTAGTATTCAGGTCACAGAGAGTTAAAGAGACCCAGTACTTC; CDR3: CASSLVFRSQRVKETQYF
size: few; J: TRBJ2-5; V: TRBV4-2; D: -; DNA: TGTGCCAGCAGCCAAAACGCAGGGTTTGAGACCCAGTACTTC; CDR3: CASSQNAGFETQYF
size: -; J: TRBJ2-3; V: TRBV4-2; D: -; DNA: TGTGCCAGCAGCAGAGCTCCTAACAGGCCTGCTAGCACAGATACGCAGTATTTT; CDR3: CASSRAPNRPASTDTQYF
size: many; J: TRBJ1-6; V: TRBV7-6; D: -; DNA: TGTGCCAGCAGCCCAGAACAGGGTCCCCTCCACTTT; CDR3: CASSPEQGPLHF
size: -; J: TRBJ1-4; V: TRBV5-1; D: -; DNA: TGCGCCAGCGCGGGCAGGGTGGAGGAAAAACTGTTTTTT; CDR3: CASAGRVEEKLFF
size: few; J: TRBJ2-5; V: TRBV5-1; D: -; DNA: TGCGCCAGCAGCTCCCCCGCCCAGGGGGAGACCCAGTACTTC; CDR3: CASSSPAQGETQYF
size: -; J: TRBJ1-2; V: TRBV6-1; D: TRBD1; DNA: TGTGCCAGCAGTGCCGGACAGGTTAACTATGGCTACACCTTC; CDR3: CASSAGQVNYGYTF
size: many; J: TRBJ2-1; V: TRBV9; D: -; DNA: TGTGCCAGCAGCGAAAGTGGGGGGGGCGGATATGAGCAGTTCTTC; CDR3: CASSESGGGGYEQFF
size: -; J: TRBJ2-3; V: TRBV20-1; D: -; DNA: TGCAGTGCCCCCCGGGCGGGGAACACAGATACGCAGTATTTT; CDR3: CSAPRAGNTDTQYF
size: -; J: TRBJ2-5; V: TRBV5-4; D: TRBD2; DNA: TGTGCCAGCAGCCCTAGCGGGGGGAGGGAGACCCAGTACTTC; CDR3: CASSPSGGRETQYF
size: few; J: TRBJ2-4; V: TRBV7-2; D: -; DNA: TGTGCCAGCAGCACTCCTAGAACTGATGACATTCAGTACTTC; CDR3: CASSTPRTDDIQYF
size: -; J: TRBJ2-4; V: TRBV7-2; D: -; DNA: TGTGCCAGCAGCTCGGATGGGGGGCCGGGAAACATTCAGTACTTC; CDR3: CASSSDGGPGNIQYF
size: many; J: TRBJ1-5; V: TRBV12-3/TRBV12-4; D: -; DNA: TGTGCCAGCAGTTTAGGGTGGGCAGGGGCGCAGCCCCAGCATTTT; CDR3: CASSLGWAGAQPQHF
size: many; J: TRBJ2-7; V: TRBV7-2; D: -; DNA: TGTGCCAGCAGCTTAGTAATGGACTCATCGTCCTACGAGCAGTACTTC; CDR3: CASSLVMDSSSYEQYF
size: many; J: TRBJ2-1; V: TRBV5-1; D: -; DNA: TGCGCCAGCAGCCCAGCTGGGCAGGGGGGTTACAATGAGCAGTTCTTC; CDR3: CASSPAGQGGYNEQFF
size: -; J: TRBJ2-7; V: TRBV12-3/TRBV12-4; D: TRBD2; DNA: TGTGCCAGCAGTTTAGGGCGGGGGGGTTCGGGCGAGCAGTACTTC; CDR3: CASSLGRGGSGEQYF
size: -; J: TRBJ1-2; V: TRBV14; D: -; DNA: TGTGCCAGCAGCCCCCATCGCTATGGCTACACCTTC; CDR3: CASSPHRYGYTF
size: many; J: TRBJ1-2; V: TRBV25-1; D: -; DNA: TGTGCCAGCAGCGACTGGGGGTATGGCTACACCTTC; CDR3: CASSDWGYGYTF
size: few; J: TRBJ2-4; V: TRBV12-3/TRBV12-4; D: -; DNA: TGTGCCAGCAGTTTACTGGGTTTCAGAAACATTCAGTACTTC; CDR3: CASSLLGFRNIQYF
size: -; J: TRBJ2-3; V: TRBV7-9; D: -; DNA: TGTGCCATCCGCTTTAGTGGGACCGCAGATACGCAGTATTTT; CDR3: CAIRFSGTADTQYF
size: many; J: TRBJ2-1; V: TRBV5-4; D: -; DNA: TGTGCCAGCAGCCCCCTGGGGGGGCTCCATGAGCAGTTCTTC; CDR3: CASSPLGGLHEQFF
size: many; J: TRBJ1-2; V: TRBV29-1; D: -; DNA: TGCAGCGCGACAGTTAACTATGGCTACACCTTC; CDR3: CSATVNYGYTF
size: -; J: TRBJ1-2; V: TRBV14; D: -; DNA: TGTGCCAGCAGCCAACAGGGATATGGCTACACCTTC; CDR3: CASSQQGYGYTF
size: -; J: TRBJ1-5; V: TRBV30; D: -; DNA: TGTGCCTGGAGTGTAAGGGGTGCGGATCAGCCCCAGCATTTT; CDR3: CAWSVRGADQPQHF
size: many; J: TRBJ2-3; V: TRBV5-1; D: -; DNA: TGCGCCAGCAGCTCCCCTGGGCCAGATACGCAGTATTTT; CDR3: CASSSPGPDTQYF
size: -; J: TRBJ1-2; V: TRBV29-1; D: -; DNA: TGCAGCGTTGTGGGGATCAATGGCTACACCTTC; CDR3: CSVVGINGYTF
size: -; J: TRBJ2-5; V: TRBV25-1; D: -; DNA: TGTGCCAGCAGTGATATTCTGGGGCAAGAGACCCAGTACTTC; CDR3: CASSDILGQETQYF
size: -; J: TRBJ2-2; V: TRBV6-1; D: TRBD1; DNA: TGTGCCAGCAGACCGGGACAGGCGAACACCGGGGAGCTGTTTTTT; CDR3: CASRPGQANTGELFF
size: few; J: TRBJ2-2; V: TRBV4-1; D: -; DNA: TGCGCCAGCAGCCAAGCAGCCTTCCGCACCGGGGAGCTGTTTTTT; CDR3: CASSQAAFRTGELFF
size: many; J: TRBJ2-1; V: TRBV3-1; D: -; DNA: TGTGCCAGCAGCCAAGAACCGGGACTTGCCTACAATGAGCAGTTCTTC; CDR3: CASSQEPGLAYNEQFF
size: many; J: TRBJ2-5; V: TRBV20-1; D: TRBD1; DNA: TGCAGTGCTACCCCGGACAGGGCCCAAGAGACCCAGTACTTC; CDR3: CSATPDRAQETQYF
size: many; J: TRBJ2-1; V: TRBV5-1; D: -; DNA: TGCGCCAGCAGCTTGGAGGTATTGACGGCCAATGAGCAGTTCTTC; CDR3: CASSLEVLTANEQFF
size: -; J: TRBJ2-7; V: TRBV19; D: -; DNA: TGTGCCAGCGCCTCAATATCCAGCAGGGCCCCCTACGAACAGTACTTC; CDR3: CASASISSRAPYEQYF
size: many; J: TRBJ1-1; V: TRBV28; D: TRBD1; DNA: TGTGCCAGCACGACAGGGGGCAAGGGGGCTTTCTTT; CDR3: CASTTGGKGAFF
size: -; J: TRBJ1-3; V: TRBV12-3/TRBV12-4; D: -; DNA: TGTGCCAGCAGTCGGTGGCGGGGCTCTGGAAACACCATATATTTT; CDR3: CASSRWRGSGNTIYF
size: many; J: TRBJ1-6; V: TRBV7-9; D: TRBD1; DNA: TGTGCCAGCAGCCTCCGGGACAGGGCTAATTCACCCCTCCACTTT; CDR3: CASSLRDRANSPLHF
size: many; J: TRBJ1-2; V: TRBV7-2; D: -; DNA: TGTGCCAGCAGCCACACAGTTAACTATGGCTACACCTTC; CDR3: CASSHTVNYGYTF
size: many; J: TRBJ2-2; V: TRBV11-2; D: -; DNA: TGTGCCAGCAGCTTAATGACGGTGAACACCGGGGAGCTGTTTTTT; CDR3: CASSLMTVNTGELFF
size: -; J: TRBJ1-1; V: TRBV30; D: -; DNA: TGTGCCTGGAGTGTAGGGGGGACTGAAGCTTTCTTT; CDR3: CAWSVGGTEAFF
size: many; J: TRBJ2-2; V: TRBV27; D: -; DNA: TGTGCCAGCAGTTTACAGTACGGGGGCAGGGAGCTGTTTTTT; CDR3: CASSLQYGGRELFF
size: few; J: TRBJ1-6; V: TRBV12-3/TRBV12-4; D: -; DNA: TGTGCCAGCACGTGGCAGTATAATTCACCCCTCCACTTT; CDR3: CASTWQYNSPLHF
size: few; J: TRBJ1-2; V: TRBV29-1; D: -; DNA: TGCAGCGCCAACAGCGTCGATAACTATGGCTACACCTTC; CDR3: CSANSVDNYGYTF
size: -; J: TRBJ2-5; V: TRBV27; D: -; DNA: TGTGCCAGCAGTTTACAAGGCCTCCGCGAGGAGACCCAGTACTTC; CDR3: CASSLQGLREETQYF
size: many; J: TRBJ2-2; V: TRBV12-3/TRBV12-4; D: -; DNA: TGTGCCAGCAGTCGAGGACTCCTCTCGAACACCGGGGAGCTGTTTTTT; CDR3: CASSRGLLSNTGELFF
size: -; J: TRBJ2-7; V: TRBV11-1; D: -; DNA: TGTGCCAGCAGCTTACAGATACACTACGAGCAGTACTTC; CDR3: CASSLQIHYEQYF
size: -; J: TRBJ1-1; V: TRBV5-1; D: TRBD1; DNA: TGCGCCAGCAGCTCAGCCGGGACAGAGCTCAACACTGAAGCTTTCTTT; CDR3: CASSSAGTELNTEAFF
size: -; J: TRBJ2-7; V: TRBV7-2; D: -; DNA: TGTGCCAGCAGCTTAGTATCCGGGGGCGTGTACGAGCAGTACTTC; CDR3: CASSLVSGGVYEQYF
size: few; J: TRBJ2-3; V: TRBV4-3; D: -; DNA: TGCGCCAGCAGCCAAGTATGGGGAGATACGCAGTATTTT; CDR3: CASSQVWGDTQYF